Included here is one T cell receptor (beta chain) sequence, with context. Its antigen remains unknown. The CDR3 sequence is 14 residues long. Unmatched junction bases numbered 7, after V lost 6 bases and J lost 5 bases. Germline-derived CDR1 and CDR2 are KGHSH and LQKENI. MiXCR was run by TCRdb on the reads, yielding one entry per CDR3 protein. The table has hundreds of thousands of distinct CDR3 sequences, 30% to 40% seen once. This sample is drawn from a study of T cell repertoires in cytomegalovirus infection. Study background: Public TCR beta signatures were indicative of both CMV infection and a matching HLA type.

This sequence was found in a human donor in good health (CMV status not recorded). Some clones in this sample may be carry-over from other donors' samples. Specimen: cultured PBMCs, collected from culture after CMV antigen stimulation. The genes are TRBV18 and TRBJ2-1; 7 nucleotides align to TRBD1. CDR3 nucleotide sequence: TGTGCCAGCTCGCCCACCGGGACAGACAATGAGCAGTTCTTC. Protein: CASSPTGTDNEQFF.